This TCR beta chain was sequenced in a study of blood T cell repertoires in COVID-19. Using immunoSEQ multiplex PCR, the repertoire was profiled, and TCRdb retains in-frame clones only, with some absent. The sample has more than 300,000 clones, approximately 89% seen once. The germline CDR1 and CDR2 sequences are SNHLY and FYNNEI. The CDR3 contains 15 residues. V was clipped by 6 bases and J by 6 bases; unmatched bases: 9. The specimen was peripheral blood. The TCR originated in a woman aged 30 to 39 with COVID-19, enrolled during active disease. The J gene is TRBJ2-4, the V gene TRBV2; 9 positions match TRBD1. The CDR3 nucleotides read TGTGCCAGCAGAGCCGGGACAGGGTTCGGAAACATTCAGTACTTC. This sequence encodes CASRAGTGFGNIQYF.